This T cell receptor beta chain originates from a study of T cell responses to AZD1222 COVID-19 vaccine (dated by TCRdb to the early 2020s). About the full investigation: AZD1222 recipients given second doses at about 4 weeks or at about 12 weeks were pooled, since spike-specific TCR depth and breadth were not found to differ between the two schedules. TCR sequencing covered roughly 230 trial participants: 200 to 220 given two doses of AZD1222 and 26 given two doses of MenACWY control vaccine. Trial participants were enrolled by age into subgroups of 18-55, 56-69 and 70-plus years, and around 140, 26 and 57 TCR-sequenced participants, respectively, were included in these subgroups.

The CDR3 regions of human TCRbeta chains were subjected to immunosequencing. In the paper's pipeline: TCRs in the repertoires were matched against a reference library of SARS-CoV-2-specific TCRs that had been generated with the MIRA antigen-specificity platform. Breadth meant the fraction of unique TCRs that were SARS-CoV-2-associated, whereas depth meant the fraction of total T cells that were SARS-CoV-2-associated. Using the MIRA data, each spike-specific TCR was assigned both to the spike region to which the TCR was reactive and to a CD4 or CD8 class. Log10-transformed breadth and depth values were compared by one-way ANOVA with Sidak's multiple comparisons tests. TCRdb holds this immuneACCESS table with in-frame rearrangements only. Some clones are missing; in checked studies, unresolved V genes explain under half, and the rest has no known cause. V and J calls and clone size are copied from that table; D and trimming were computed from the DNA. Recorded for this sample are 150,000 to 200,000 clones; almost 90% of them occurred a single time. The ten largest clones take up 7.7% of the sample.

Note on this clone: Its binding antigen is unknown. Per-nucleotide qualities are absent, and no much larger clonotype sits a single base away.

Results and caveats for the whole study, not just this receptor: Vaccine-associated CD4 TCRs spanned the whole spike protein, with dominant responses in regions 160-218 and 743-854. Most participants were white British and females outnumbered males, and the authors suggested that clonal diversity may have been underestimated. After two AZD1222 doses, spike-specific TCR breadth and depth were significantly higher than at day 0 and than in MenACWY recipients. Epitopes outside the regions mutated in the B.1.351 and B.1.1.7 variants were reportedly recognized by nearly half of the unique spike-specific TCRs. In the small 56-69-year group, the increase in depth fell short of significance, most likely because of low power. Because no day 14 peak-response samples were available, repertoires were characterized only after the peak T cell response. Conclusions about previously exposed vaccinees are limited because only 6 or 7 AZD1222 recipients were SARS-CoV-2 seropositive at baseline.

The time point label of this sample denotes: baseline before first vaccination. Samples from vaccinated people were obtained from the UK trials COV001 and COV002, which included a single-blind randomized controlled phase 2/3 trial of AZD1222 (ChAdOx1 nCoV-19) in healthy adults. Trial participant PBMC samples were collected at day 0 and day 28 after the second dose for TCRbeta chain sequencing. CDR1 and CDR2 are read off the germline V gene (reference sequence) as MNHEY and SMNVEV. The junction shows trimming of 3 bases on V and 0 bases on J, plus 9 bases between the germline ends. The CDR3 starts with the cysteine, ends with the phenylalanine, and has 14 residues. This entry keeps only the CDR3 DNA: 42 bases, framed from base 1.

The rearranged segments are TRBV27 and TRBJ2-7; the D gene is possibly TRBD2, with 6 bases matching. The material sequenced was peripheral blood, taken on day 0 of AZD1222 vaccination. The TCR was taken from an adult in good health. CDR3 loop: CASSFGGPSYEQYF. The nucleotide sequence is TGTGCCAGCAGTTTCGGGGGTCCCTCCTACGAGCAGTACTTC.